This T cell receptor (beta chain) was obtained from a study of CD8 T cells in Susac syndrome. Healthy donors matched for age and sex were used as controls. Both CD4+ and CD8+ T cells were negatively isolated, and TEMRA cells underwent FACS enrichment. RNA amounts of about 0.5 to 1 ug underwent reverse transcription with random hexamers. Amplification of TCR beta CDR3 spanned 54 Vbeta and 13 Jbeta via immunoSEQ multiplex PCR. TCRdb analysed the immunoSEQ multiplex PCR reads with MiXCR anew, one entry per CDR3 protein. The sample lists approximately 190,000 distinct CDR3 sequences, approximately 94% occurring once. The sample taken for sequencing was CD4+ T cells from PBMCs. This sequence was found in a human donor in good health.

The CDR3 protein is CSVGGVAEDTEAFF. The CDR3 region has the DNA TGCAGCGTTGGGGGGGTGGCGGAAGACACTGAAGCTTTCTTT. V and J are TRBV29-1 and TRBJ1-1; D might be TRBD1 (5 bases). The germline V gene has CDR1 SQVTM and CDR2 ANQGSEA. Trimming took off 4 bases at V and 3 bases at J, with 15 bases between the two ends. The CDR3 consists of 14 residues.